Reported below is one T cell receptor (beta chain). Antigen unknown. Germline CDR1 and CDR2: GTSNPN and SVGIG (reference sequence). The CDR3 is 14 residues long. With V trimmed by 1 base and J by 4 bases, 0 bases remained unmatched. Assay used: immunoSEQ multiplex PCR; TCRdb lists only in-frame clones, some missing. The sample yields 200,000 to 250,000 clones, about 93% seen once. These data are taken from a study of T cell responses to AZD1222 COVID-19 vaccine. Study results and caveats: Baseline testing showed seropositivity in only five to seven AZD1222 recipients.

The rearrangement joins TRBV30 to TRBJ2-5, with 13 bases fitting TRBD2. The sequence was collected from an adult in good health. The sample here was peripheral blood, taken on day 0 of MenACWY control vaccination. Here the CDR3 reads CAWSGLAGGETQYF. In nucleotides, the CDR3 is TGTGCCTGGAGTGGACTAGCGGGGGGAGAGACCCAGTACTTC.